The clone carrying this T cell receptor (beta chain) occurred a few times. Antigen: not known. The data were obtained in a study of cytomegalovirus exposure and HLA in healthy donors. About the research overall: The same platform used for the 666 first-cohort repertoires was also used for the 120 validation repertoires, as a later analysis reported.

Germline V CDR1 and CDR2: KGHSH, LQKENI. The germline V and J ends were trimmed by 3 bases and 0 bases, with 9 bases remaining between them. The CDR3 extends over 15 amino acids. This table comes from immunoSEQ multiplex PCR, and its TCRdb copy is limited to in-frame clones, with some not included. The sample shows about 340,000 clones, 86% of them seen only once. Findings of the study overall: The listing of approximately 160 TCR beta chains classed them as cytomegalovirus-associated.

Input material: PBMCs. J is TRBJ1-5 and V is TRBV18; no clear D. This TCR was recovered from a young woman in good health and CMV-seronegative. The DNA for the CDR3 is TGTGCCAGCTCACCGGTGACGGGTAGCAATCAGCCCCAGCATTTT. This gives the protein CASSPVTGSNQPQHF.